This T cell receptor beta chain is drawn from a study of cytomegalovirus exposure and HLA in healthy donors. J gave up 0 bases and V 1 base, and 4 bases lay outside the gene matches. Germline values: CDR1 LGHNA, CDR2 YSLEER. The CDR3 has 16 residues. Data came from immunoSEQ multiplex PCR; TCRdb stores just in-frame clones and leaves some out. Of 60,000 to 75,000 clones in the sample, approximately 96% are singletons; the top ten hold 0.7% to 0.95%. This TCR came from a man younger than 35 in good health and CMV-seronegative. Sequencing input: PBMCs. This chain connects TRBV4-3 to TRBJ2-3, with 7 bases fitting TRBD1. The CDR3 reads CASSQVAGGSTDTQYF. CDR3 sequence (DNA): TGCGCCAGCAGCCAAGTAGCAGGGGGAAGCACAGATACGCAGTATTTT.